Listed here are 14 T cell receptor beta chains from one sample, sequenced in a study of shared clonotypes between healthy human individuals. Data came from immunoSEQ multiplex PCR; TCRdb stores just in-frame clones and leaves some out. The data contain approximately 2.5 million clones, just over 90% of them singletons. Material for sequencing was naive CD4+ T cells sorted from blood. As to subset: CD45RA+ positively selected. These TCRs come from a man aged 18 to 30 in good health.

The CDR3 spells CASSGAAQYF. The CDR3 DNA reads TGTGCCAGCAGCGGGGCCGCCCAGTACTTC. The genes are TRBV2 and TRBJ2-5; D possibly uses TRBD1 or TRBD2 (5 bases each). The V end lost 6 bases, the J end lost 9 bases, and 8 bases lay between the germline ends. The CDR3 has 10 amino acids. From germline, CDR1 is SNHLY and CDR2 FYNNEI.

This chain joins TRBV7-2 and TRBJ2-7, with a tentative D call TRBD2 (5 bases). Germline assignment: CDR1 SGHTA and CDR2 FQGNSA. Trimming stripped 5 bases from V and 6 bases from J, with 20 bases between. CDR3 length equals 15 residues. In DNA form, the CDR3 reads TGTGCCAGCAGCCCTCTAGGAGAGAAACTAGGCGAGCAGTACTTC. Translated: CASSPLGEKLGEQYF.

The rearrangement uses TRBV18 and TRBJ2-5; no reliable D call. This CDR3 has 12 amino acids. Germline V gene data show CDR1 as KGHSH and CDR2 as LQKENI. The V gene lost 6 bases and the J gene lost 5 bases, with 10 bases spanning the gap. The CDR3 sequence: CASSPRIETQYF. DNA of the CDR3: TGTGCCAGCTCCCCTCGGATCGAGACCCAGTACTTC.

V usage is TRBV19 and J usage is TRBJ2-7, with 9 nucleotides matching TRBD2. V was clipped by 5 bases and J by 2 bases; unmatched bases: 7. This CDR3 is built from 15 residues. Germline lookup yields CDR1 LNHDA and CDR2 SQIVND (reference sequence). CDR3 in amino acids: CASSGSGGPTYEQYF. The DNA for the CDR3 is TGTGCCAGTAGTGGTAGCGGGGGTCCTACCTACGAGCAGTACTTC.

V gene TRBV5-1 combines with J gene TRBJ2-7; TRBD1 aligns across 10 bases. The CDR3 totals 14 residues. Losses at the gene ends were 8 bases for V and 2 bases for J; bases not matched to a gene: 7. Germline CDR1 and CDR2: SGHRS and YFSETQ. Here the CDR3 DNA reads TGCGCCAGTCGATGGGGACAGGGGACCTACGAGCAGTACTTC. It yields the protein CASRWGQGTYEQYF. The variable domain in full, with the rest retrieved from reference TRBV5-1 and TRBJ2-7, is KAGVTQTPRYLIKTRGQQVTLSCSPISGHRSVSWYQQTPGQGLQFLFEYFSETQRNKGNFPGRFSGRQFSNSRSEMNVSTLELGDSALYLCASRWGQGTYEQYFGPGTRLTVT.

V and J are TRBV10-3 and TRBJ2-7; 7 bases are a match to TRBD1. V dropped 4 bases and J dropped 4; count of bases not matched to a gene: 10. Germline values: CDR1 ENHRY, CDR2 SYGVKD. The CDR3 has 15 residues. The CDR3 is CAISGGQGVGYEQYF. The CDR3 region has the DNA TGTGCCATCAGTGGGGGGCAGGGGGTAGGGTACGAGCAGTACTTC.

Only one count was recorded for this clone. V gene TRBV18 combines with J gene TRBJ2-5, with D perhaps TRBD1 (6 bases). Germline V gene sequence: CDR1 KGHSH, CDR2 LQKENI. The CDR3 extends over 17 amino acids. Trimming left V 2 bases short and J 0 bases short, with 16 bases between. CDR3 in DNA: TGTGCCAGCTCACCAGAGGCGGACAGAGTGTACCAAGAGACCCAGTACTTC. Protein product: CASSPEADRVYQETQYF.

The CDR3 nucleotides are TGTGCCAGGGGAGCTAGCGGGACATTCTCCTACGAGCAGTACTTC. It encodes CARGASGTFSYEQYF. The V call is TRBV2, the J call TRBJ2-7, with 9 bases lining up with TRBD2. Germline loops: CDR1 SNHLY, CDR2 FYNNEI. The trim removed 9 bases at V and 0 bases at J, leaving 9 bases unmatched. CDR3 length equals 15 residues.

Comment on this clone: The same CDR3 is also encoded by other DNA sequences in this sample. The gene calls are TRBV5-1 and TRBJ2-2; D uncertain. Germline V CDR1 and CDR2: SGHRS, YFSETQ. The ends were cut back, 0 bases at V and 1 base at J, with 4 bases in the middle. The CDR3 sequence is 14 residues long. DNA for the CDR3: TGCGCCAGCAGCTTGGTGCGGAACACCGGGGAGCTGTTTTTT. Translation: CASSLVRNTGELFF. Full variable domain (rest looked up from reference TRBV5-1 and TRBJ2-2): KAGVTQTPRYLIKTRGQQVTLSCSPISGHRSVSWYQQTPGQGLQFLFEYFSETQRNKGNFPGRFSGRQFSNSRSEMNVSTLELGDSALYLCASSLVRNTGELFFGEGSRLTVL.

J is TRBJ2-6 and V is TRBV2; D may match TRBD1 or TRBD2 (5 bases each). The CDR3 has 17 residues. Germline V gene lookup returns CDR1 SNHLY and CDR2 FYNNEI. Trimming removed 6 bases at V and 0 bases at J, with 15 bases between. CDR3 amino acids: CASRREGVSSGANVLTF. The CDR3 DNA is TGTGCCAGCAGGAGGGAAGGGGTATCCTCTGGGGCCAACGTCCTGACTTTC.

The genes are TRBV11-3 and TRBJ2-1; D possibly corresponds to TRBD2 (6 bases). Germline V gene lookup returns CDR1 SGHNT and CDR2 YENEEA. The length of the CDR3 is 15 residues. Trimming removed 0 bases from V and 6 bases from J, with 12 bases in between. The CDR3 nucleotides are TGTGCCAGCAGCTTAGACGCGGGGTCTCTCAATGAGCAGTTCTTC. Amino acids: CASSLDAGSLNEQFF.

This rearrangement joins TRBV30 to TRBJ2-5; 8 bases match TRBD2. This CDR3 has 15 residues. CDR1 is GTSNPN and CDR2 is SVGIG in the germline V gene (reference sequence). The trim removed 0 bases at V and 4 bases at J, leaving 7 bases unmatched. The CDR3: CAWSVPGGAGETQYF. CDR3 nucleotides: TGTGCCTGGAGTGTCCCCGGGGGGGCGGGAGAGACCCAGTACTTC.

The chain joins TRBV7-2 to TRBJ2-1; possibly TRBD2 for D (6 bases). The CDR3 extends over 16 amino acids. With 5 bases removed from V and 0 bases from J, the gap between germline ends came to 14 bases. CDR1 is SGHTA, CDR2 FQGNSA, per germline. CDR3 DNA sequence: TGTGCCAGCAGCCCGACCGGGGGAAGCTCCTACAATGAGCAGTTCTTC. Residues: CASSPTGGSSYNEQFF.

This clone came up a few times. The chain recombines TRBV6-4 with TRBJ2-1, with 14 bases lining up with TRBD2. Trimming took 6 bases from V and 6 from J; bases not matched to a gene: 4. The CDR3 contains 15 residues. The V gene's germline CDR1 is MRHNA and CDR2 SNTAGT. The CDR3 sequence is CASRETSGGANEQFF. As DNA, the CDR3 is TGTGCCAGCAGGGAGACTAGCGGGGGGGCCAATGAGCAGTTCTTC.